These 27 T cell receptor beta chains came from one sample sequenced in a study of OX40 agonist ivuxolimab in advanced cancers. Using immunoSEQ multiplex PCR, the repertoire was profiled, and TCRdb retains in-frame clones only, with some absent. This sample has 20,000 or so clones; around four fifths occur once, and the top ten carry over 9.5%. The material was CD4+ or CD8+ T cells sorted from blood, obtained in a trial of the OX40 agonist ivuxolimab. These receptors were collected from an adult with an advanced solid tumor such as melanoma, head and neck, liver or kidney cancer.

V is TRBV7-9 and J is TRBJ2-7; D ambiguous. V shed 2 bases and J shed 5 bases, with 7 bases lying between them. This CDR3 contains 12 residues. Germline V gene sequence: CDR1 SEHNR, CDR2 FQNEAQ (reference sequence). CDR3 DNA sequence: TGTGCCAGCAGCTTAATACGCCACGAGCAGTACTTC. Its translation is CASSLIRHEQYF.

In this sample, this clone turned up a few times. The chain combines TRBV6-1 with TRBJ1-2, with a tentative D call TRBD1 (6 bases). CDR3 length: 12 residues. CDR1 MNHNS and CDR2 SASEGT come from the germline V gene. The V gene lost 6 bases and the J gene lost 8 bases, with 13 bases spanning the gap. The CDR3 region has the DNA TGTGCCAGCAGGGACAGCCCGGGGGGCTACACCTTC. Amino acids: CASRDSPGGYTF.

About this clone: Just one base apart from a much larger clone, this may be a read error. The chain employs TRBV7-6 and TRBJ2-3; D could derive from TRBD1 or TRBD2 (5 bases each). V dropped 5 bases and J dropped 4 bases, with 7 bases sitting between them. The length of the CDR3 is 12 residues. The germline V gene encodes CDR1 SGHVS and CDR2 FNYEAQ. The CDR3 loop reads CASSLGADTQYF. In DNA form, the CDR3 reads TGTGCCAGCAGCCTGGGGGCAGATACGCAGTATTTT.

The chain has TRBV5-1 and TRBJ2-5, with D possibly being TRBD1 (6 bases). CDR3 length: 14 amino acids. The germline gives CDR1 SGHRS, CDR2 YFSETQ. Trimming took 7 bases from V and 5 from J, leaving 18 bases between them. The CDR3 is CASQGQKSRETQYF. For the CDR3, the DNA is TGCGCCAGCCAAGGACAGAAGAGTAGGGAGACCCAGTACTTC.

The J gene is TRBJ2-7, the V gene TRBV28, with TRBD2 matching over 7 bases. With V trimmed by 1 base and J by 2 bases, 5 bases remained unmatched. This CDR3 comprises 15 residues. Germline values: CDR1 MDHEN, CDR2 SYDVKM. The CDR3 is CASSLSSGRAYEQYF. Written as DNA, the CDR3 is TGTGCCAGCAGTTTATCTAGCGGCCGTGCCTACGAGCAGTACTTC.

V and J are TRBV19 and TRBJ1-2; weak D call: TRBD1 (5 bases). V gave up 9 bases and J gave up 5 bases, with 31 bases separating them. The CDR3 sequence is 18 residues long. Germline V lookup: CDR1 LNHDA, CDR2 SQIVND (reference sequence). CDR3 protein: CASSLPRRGSPKGYGYTF. The DNA of the CDR3 is TGTGCCAGCTCCTTACCCCGGAGGGGCAGCCCCAAGGGGTATGGCTACACCTTC. The variable domain in full, completed from reference TRBV19 and TRBJ1-2, reads DGGITQSPKYLFRKEGQNVTLSCEQNLNHDAMYWYRQDPGQGLRLIYYSQIVNDFQKGDIAEGYSVSREKKESFPLTVTSAQKNPTAFYLCASSLPRRGSPKGYGYTFGSGTRLTVV.

This clone is medium-sized in the sample. The chain carries TRBV25-1 and TRBJ2-1, with TRBD1 matching over 10 bases. CDR3 size: 12 residues. V lost 10 bases to trimming and J lost 6 bases; unmatched junction nucleotides: 3. CDR1 and CDR2 (germline): MGHDK, SYGVNS. The CDR3 nucleotides are TGTGCCACCGGGACAGGGGCCAATGAGCAGTTCTTC. Its translation: CATGTGANEQFF.

This sequence joins TRBV27 and TRBJ2-7; 9 bases align to TRBD1. Germline CDR1 reads MNHEY; CDR2 reads SMNVEV (reference sequence). Losses at the gene ends were 5 bases for V and 0 bases for J; bases not matched to a gene: 8. The CDR3 has 16 amino acids. CDR3 sequence: CASSPNNRGLSYEQYF. The CDR3 DNA reads TGTGCCAGCAGTCCCAACAACAGGGGGCTCTCCTACGAGCAGTACTTC.

V gene TRBV27 combines with J gene TRBJ1-2; no clear D. V gave up 3 bases and J gave up 0 bases, with 11 bases separating them. CDR1 is MNHEY, CDR2 SMNVEV, per germline (reference sequence). The CDR3 consists of 15 residues. The CDR3 coding sequence is TGTGCCAGCAGTTTCTCCGGGGAAACTAACTATGGCTACACCTTC. Its protein product is CASSFSGETNYGYTF.

The rearrangement uses TRBV9 and TRBJ2-5; 7 positions agree with TRBD2. TRBJ2-7 matches the DNA end more closely, so the J call is doubtful. The CDR3 totals 17 residues. Per the germline V gene, CDR1 is SGDLS and CDR2 is YYNGEE. The CDR3 region is CASSAASGTTLFYEQYF. In DNA form, the CDR3 reads TGTGCCAGCAGCGCCGCATCCGGGACTACCCTCTTCTACGAGCAGTACTTC.

The rearrangement joins TRBV27 to TRBJ1-4; perhaps TRBD1 as D (5 bases). The germline V gene has CDR1 MNHEY and CDR2 SMNVEV (reference sequence). This CDR3 has 14 residues. Deletions cut 3 bases from V and 7 bases from J, with 12 bases between. This CDR3 reads CASSFGAAPEKLFF. In DNA form, the CDR3 reads TGTGCCAGCAGTTTTGGGGCCGCCCCTGAAAAACTGTTTTTT. The variable domain in full, completed from reference TRBV27 and TRBJ1-4, reads EAQVTQNPRYLITVTGKKLTVTCSQNMNHEYMSWYRQDPGLGLRQIYYSMNVEVTDKGDVPEGYKVSRKEKRNFPLILESPSPNQTSLYFCASSFGAAPEKLFFGSGTQLSVL.

V and J are TRBV11-1 and TRBJ2-1; 12 nucleotides match TRBD2. Losses at the gene ends were 6 bases for V and 7 bases for J; bases not matched to a gene: 10. Germline values: CDR1 SGHAT, CDR2 FQDESV (reference sequence). The CDR3 runs 16 residues. The CDR3 DNA sequence: TGTGCCAGCAGACCCTCTAGCGGGAGGGCCCGAAATGAGCAGTTCTTC. Its translation: CASRPSSGRARNEQFF.

CDR3: CAWSVDRGAEAFF. The CDR3 nucleotides are TGTGCCTGGAGTGTAGACAGAGGGGCTGAAGCTTTCTTT. The genes are TRBV30 and TRBJ1-1; weak D call: TRBD1 (5 bases). Germline CDR1 GTSNPN, CDR2 SVGIG (reference sequence). CDR3 length: 13 residues. Between the trimmed V and J ends, which lost 0 bases and 6 bases, there was a span of 11 bases.

The chain joins TRBV7-9 to TRBJ1-1; D gene uncertain. CDR1 is SEHNR, CDR2 FQNEAQ, per germline (reference sequence). There are 15 residues in the CDR3. Trimming removed 2 bases at V and 5 bases at J, with 15 bases between. The CDR3, as DNA: TGTGCCAGCAGCTTATGGCAGGCGGCGGGTACTGAAGCTTTCTTT. Translated, it gives CASSLWQAAGTEAFF.

V usage is TRBV30 and J usage is TRBJ2-7, with 7 positions matching TRBD1. CDR3 length: 15 residues. After removal of 0 bases from V and 5 bases from J, the junction contained 10 bases not matched to a gene. CDR1 and CDR2 from the germline V gene are GTSNPN and SVGIG (reference sequence). The CDR3 here is CAWSVQRGRLDEQYF. For the CDR3, the DNA is TGTGCCTGGAGTGTACAAAGGGGGCGACTTGACGAGCAGTACTTC.

This clone was counted a single time. The chain joins TRBV2 to TRBJ2-7; TRBD2 agrees at 10 bases. Trimming removed 6 bases from V and 5 bases from J; junction bases left unmatched: 10. CDR1 is SNHLY and CDR2 is FYNNEI in the germline V gene. This CDR3 spans 15 amino acids. The CDR3 spells CASSQSGLAIHEQYF. The CDR3 coding sequence is TGTGCCAGCAGCCAATCGGGACTAGCGATACACGAGCAGTACTTC.

The rearrangement uses TRBV28 and TRBJ2-1, with TRBD2 as a possible D gene (6 bases). This CDR3 region has 24 residues. The ends were cut back, 5 bases at V and 5 bases at J, with 43 bases in the middle. The germline V gene has CDR1 MDHEN and CDR2 SYDVKM. The CDR3 protein is CASSGRHWTGDGGNRLRLDNEQFF. Here the CDR3 DNA reads TGTGCCAGCAGTGGCAGACATTGGACGGGGGATGGGGGAAATAGGCTTCGTTTGGACAATGAGCAGTTCTTC.

This clone has just a few counts. One end of the junction varies from germline; a read error may be responsible. V is TRBV2 and J is TRBJ2-1; TRBD1 matches at 10 bases. The CDR3 sequence is 13 residues long. Germline CDR1 and CDR2: SNHLY and FYNNEI. CDR3 nucleotides: TGTGCCAGCAGTCTTTTCGAGACAGGGGGCTTGGTCTTC. This codes for CASSLFETGGLVF.

V gene TRBV4-1 combines with J gene TRBJ1-2, with D possibly matching TRBD1 (6 bases). The CDR3 totals 17 residues. Germline CDR1 MGHRA, CDR2 YSYEKL. V lost 4 bases and J 4 bases, leaving 22 bases between the germline ends. The CDR3 nucleotides read TGCGCCAGCAGCCCCTCAGGGGCCGGACAGCCTGTCTATGGCTACACCTTC. Protein product: CASSPSGAGQPVYGYTF.

The chain carries TRBV28 and TRBJ1-4, with a weak D call TRBD1 (6 bases). V was clipped by 6 bases and J by 3 bases, with 17 bases between them. There are 16 residues in the CDR3. The germline V gene encodes CDR1 MDHEN and CDR2 SYDVKM. Here the CDR3 reads CASSKRQAAANEKLFF. CDR3 coding DNA: TGTGCCAGCAGCAAGAGACAGGCAGCAGCTAATGAAAAACTGTTTTTT.

The gene calls are TRBV7-8 and TRBJ2-7, with TRBD1 matching over 7 bases. CDR3 length equals 13 residues. Germline V gene lookup returns CDR1 SGHVS and CDR2 FQNEAQ. After removal of 5 bases from V and 4 bases from J, the junction contained 5 bases not matched to a gene. CDR3 in amino acids: CASSPTGVYEQYF. In nucleotides, the CDR3 is TGTGCCAGCAGCCCTACAGGGGTTTACGAGCAGTACTTC.

V and J are TRBV7-6 and TRBJ2-3; 8 bases map to TRBD1. The CDR3 has 16 residues. With 5 bases clipped from V and 4 bases from J, the junction kept 11 bases outside the gene matches. Per germline, CDR1 SGHVS and CDR2 FNYEAQ. The CDR3 protein is CASSPAGQGHSDTQYF. The CDR3 region has the DNA TGTGCCAGCAGCCCAGCCGGACAGGGTCATTCAGATACGCAGTATTTT.

This chain links TRBV6-4 with TRBJ1-2; D is unclear. CDR3 length: 15 residues. The germline CDR1 and CDR2 sequences are MRHNA and SNTAGT. V was clipped by 2 bases and J by 4 bases, with 14 bases between them. This chain's CDR3 is CASSDEFALPYGYTF. In DNA form, the CDR3 reads TGTGCCAGCAGTGACGAATTCGCTCTTCCCTATGGCTACACCTTC.

The V call is TRBV5-1, the J call TRBJ2-1, with D perhaps matching TRBD1 (5 bases). Between the trimmed V and J ends, which lost 0 bases and 6 bases, there was a span of 7 bases. The CDR3 runs to 13 residues. CDR1 and CDR2 (germline): SGHRS, YFSETQ. The CDR3 DNA reads as TGCGCCAGCAGCTTGGAGGGGTTCAATGAGCAGTTCTTC. Its translation is CASSLEGFNEQFF.

The chain links TRBV10-2 to TRBJ2-1; 10 bases map to TRBD1. CDR3 length: 14 amino acids. Germline loops: CDR1 WSHSY, CDR2 SAAADI. J was trimmed by 5 bases and V by 6 bases; bases with no gene match: 4. DNA for the CDR3: TGCGCCAGCAGACCGGGACAGGGGAACAATGAGCAGTTCTTC. Translated: CASRPGQGNNEQFF.

V and J are TRBV6-5 and TRBJ1-5, with D uncertain. V dropped 6 bases and J dropped 6 bases, with 15 bases sitting between them. In germline, CDR1 is MNHEY, CDR2 SVGAGI. The CDR3 is 14 amino acids. DNA for the CDR3: TGTGCCAGCAGACTGGGTTTGAACAGTCAGCCCCAGCATTTT. This encodes CASRLGLNSQPQHF.

This chain joins TRBV29-1 and TRBJ1-2, with 7 bases fitting TRBD1. Trimming at V came to 4 bases and at J to 8 bases, leaving 7 bases not matched to a gene. Germline CDR1 and CDR2: SQVTM and ANQGSEA. The CDR3 has 12 amino acids. Written as DNA, the CDR3 is TGCAGCGTTGTAGGCAGGGGGGAAGGCTACACCTTC. Translating it yields CSVVGRGEGYTF.